A single sample gave rise to the 31 T cell receptor beta chains below, sequenced in a study of OX40 agonist ivuxolimab in advanced cancers. Method: immunoSEQ multiplex PCR; TCRdb's copy keeps in-frame clones and lacks some. The repertoire holds about 90,000 clones, with under 95% as singletons. This material consisted of CD4+ or CD8+ T cells sorted from blood, taken in a trial of the OX40 agonist ivuxolimab. Source of these receptors: an adult with an advanced solid tumor such as melanoma, head and neck, liver or kidney cancer.

The chain links TRBV9 to TRBJ1-3, with D hard to call. Germline V lookup: CDR1 SGDLS, CDR2 YYNGEE. V dropped 2 bases and J dropped 4 bases, with 10 bases sitting between them. The CDR3 spans 14 residues. CDR3: CASSVYENGNTIYF. Written as DNA, the CDR3 is TGTGCCAGCAGCGTTTACGAAAACGGAAACACCATATATTTT.

The J gene is TRBJ2-7, the V gene TRBV11-2; D is unresolved. This CDR3 is built from 12 residues. CDR1 is SGHAT and CDR2 is FQNNGV in the germline V gene. With 1 base removed from V and 6 bases from J, the gap between germline ends came to 7 bases. The CDR3 region is CASSLAAAEQYF. For the CDR3, the DNA is TGTGCCAGCAGCTTAGCGGCGGCCGAGCAGTACTTC.

This chain connects TRBV9 to TRBJ2-1; 14 bases agree with TRBD2. The CDR3 extends over 20 amino acids. CDR1 and CDR2 (germline): SGDLS, YYNGEE. J lost 2 bases, V lost 0 bases, and 10 bases had no gene match. Here the CDR3 reads CASSVVGTGGLAGAYNEQFF. DNA of the CDR3: TGTGCCAGCAGCGTAGTCGGGACAGGGGGACTAGCGGGAGCCTACAATGAGCAGTTCTTC.

This rearrangement joins TRBV6-6 to TRBJ2-5; D is ambiguous. The CDR3 loop spans 14 amino acids. The germline V gene has CDR1 MNHNY and CDR2 SVGAGI (reference sequence). The V end lost 0 bases, the J end lost 5 bases, and 10 bases lay between the germline ends. In DNA form, the CDR3 reads TGTGCCAGCAGTTACTCGCTGGTGACGGAGACCCAGTACTTC. Its translation is CASSYSLVTETQYF.

The V call is TRBV10-2, the J call TRBJ2-7, with TRBD2 matching over 7 bases. The V and J ends lost 1 base and 5 bases, in that order; junction bases with no gene match: 5. The CDR3 loop spans 14 amino acids. CDR1 and CDR2 from the germline V gene are WSHSY and SAAADI. The DNA of the CDR3 is TGCGCCAGCAGTGAGTGGACTAGTGGTAACGAGCAGTACTTC. Its protein product is CASSEWTSGNEQYF.

This chain uses TRBV7-2 with TRBJ2-6; no clear D. Germline CDR1 is SGHTA and CDR2 is FQGNSA. This CDR3 is built from 13 residues. V was trimmed by 4 bases and J by 5 bases, leaving 6 bases between them. The CDR3 DNA follows: TGTGCCAGCAGCTCCCGGCGGGCCAACGTCCTGACTTTC. Its translation: CASSSRRANVLTF.

The chain uses TRBV11-2 and TRBJ2-1, with 14 bases identical to TRBD2. After removal of 5 bases from V and 3 bases from J, the junction contained 6 bases not matched to a gene. The CDR3 has 17 residues. Germline CDR1 SGHAT, CDR2 FQNNGV. The CDR3: CASSPGLAGEYYNEQFF. The CDR3 DNA reads TGTGCCAGCAGCCCGGGACTAGCGGGAGAGTACTACAATGAGCAGTTCTTC.

The rearrangement joins TRBV19 to TRBJ2-6; perhaps D is TRBD1 or TRBD2 (5 bases each). Germline loops: CDR1 LNHDA, CDR2 SQIVND (reference sequence). Trimming pared 7 bases from V and 2 bases from J, leaving 12 bases between. The CDR3 is 15 residues long. CDR3 DNA: TGTGCCAGTAACCCCCAGGGAGCTGGGGCCAACGTCCTGACTTTC. It yields the protein CASNPQGAGANVLTF.

CDR3 coding DNA: TGCGCCAGCAGCTTGGCCGCAACAGGGGGTTCTTCCACAGATACGCAGTATTTT. It yields the protein CASSLAATGGSSTDTQYF. The rearrangement uses TRBV5-1 and TRBJ2-3; 8 bases are shared with TRBD1. The germline V gene has CDR1 SGHRS and CDR2 YFSETQ. The trim removed 0 bases at V and 2 bases at J, leaving 11 bases unmatched. The length of the CDR3 is 18 residues.

This clone was counted once. The V call is TRBV9, the J call TRBJ2-7; 13 bases match TRBD2. The CDR3 spans 15 residues. Trimming removed 0 bases from V and 3 bases from J; junction bases left unmatched: 0. Germline CDR1 reads SGDLS; CDR2 reads YYNGEE. The CDR3 is CASSVGTSGSYEQYF. The DNA of the CDR3 is TGTGCCAGCAGCGTAGGGACTAGCGGGAGCTACGAGCAGTACTTC. Variable domain in full (rest from reference TRBV9 and TRBJ2-7): DSGVTQTPKHLITATGQRVTLRCSPRSGDLSVYWYQQSLDQGLQFLIQYYNGEERAKGNILERFSAQQFPDLHSELNLSSLELGDSALYFCASSVGTSGSYEQYFGPGTRLTVT.

V and J are TRBV7-2 and TRBJ2-3, with D possibly being TRBD2 (5 bases). V shed 1 base and J shed 4 bases, with 12 bases lying between them. From germline, CDR1 is SGHTA and CDR2 FQGNSA. The CDR3 sequence is 15 residues long. Here the CDR3 DNA reads TGTGCCAGCAGCTTAGGTGGTAGCGAGGCAGATACGCAGTATTTT. This encodes CASSLGGSEADTQYF.

Note on this clone: This CDR3 is missing its conserved last phenylalanine or tryptophan, likely due to a read error. Because the CDR3's place on the DNA is in doubt, the DNA is left out and the CDR3 is given as listed by TCRdb. The gene calls are TRBV10-3 and TRBJ1-1; the table gives TRBD1 as D, unverified against the DNA. The CDR3 is 13 residues long, ends included. Germline V CDR1 and CDR2: ENHRY, SYGVKD. CDR3 residues: CAIRRDRKIDPFL.

The sample holds one count of this clone. The chain combines TRBV11-2 with TRBJ2-3, with 11 bases that match TRBD2. With 4 bases clipped from V and 5 bases from J, the junction kept 11 bases outside the gene matches. The germline V gene has CDR1 SGHAT and CDR2 FQNNGV. The CDR3 runs to 17 residues. The CDR3 region is CASSSGVAGGPGDTQYF. The CDR3 DNA is TGTGCCAGCAGCTCGGGTGTAGCGGGAGGGCCGGGAGATACGCAGTATTTT. The full variable domain, with the rest looked up from reference TRBV11-2 and TRBJ2-3, is EAGVAQSPRYKIIEKRQSVAFWCNPISGHATLYWYQQILGQGPKLLIQFQNNGVVDDSQLPKDRFSAERLKGVDSTLKIQPAKLEDSAVYLCASSSGVAGGPGDTQYFGPGTRLTVL.

This chain connects TRBV18 to TRBJ1-2; TRBD1 matches at 7 bases. V was pared by 5 bases and J by 3 bases, with 6 bases of the junction left unmatched. CDR3 length: 14 amino acids. Germline lookup yields CDR1 KGHSH and CDR2 LQKENI. The CDR3 here is CASSSQGSDYGYTF. The DNA of the CDR3 is TGTGCCAGCTCATCACAGGGGTCGGACTATGGCTACACCTTC.

This chain joins TRBV2 and TRBJ1-2; tentatively, D is TRBD1 (5 bases). The CDR3 contains 14 residues. Germline V gives CDR1 SNHLY, CDR2 FYNNEI. V lost 4 bases to trimming and J lost 8 bases, with 17 bases between them. CDR3 sequence (DNA): TGTGCCAGCAGTGTAGGGGCACTCGTCCGGGGCTACACCTTC. Translated: CASSVGALVRGYTF.

V is TRBV2 and J is TRBJ2-7, with 9 bases matching TRBD2. The CDR3 is 16 residues long. V lost 8 bases and J lost 6; bases outside the gene matches: 17. Germline V gene lookup returns CDR1 SNHLY and CDR2 FYNNEI. CDR3 bases: TGTGCCAGCCGGAAGGGGTTGGCGGGAGGGGCCGCCGAGCAGTACTTC. Its translation is CASRKGLAGGAAEQYF.

V is TRBV7-2 and J is TRBJ2-7; D gene unclear. Looked up from germline, CDR1 is SGHTA and CDR2 is FQGNSA. This CDR3 contains 14 residues. Trimming stripped 1 base from V and 4 bases from J, with 11 bases between. The CDR3 DNA reads TGTGCCAGCAGCTTAGGCAGGACCGCTTACGAGCAGTACTTC. It is translated as CASSLGRTAYEQYF.

The chain employs TRBV5-1 and TRBJ2-5; TRBD1 or TRBD2 may be the D gene (5 bases each). The germline V and J ends were trimmed by 4 bases and 0 bases, with 10 bases remaining between them. The CDR3 is made up of 14 amino acids. Per the germline V gene, CDR1 is SGHRS and CDR2 is YFSETQ. The CDR3 reads CASSPGPYQETQYF. As DNA, the CDR3 is TGCGCCAGCAGCCCGGGACCGTACCAAGAGACCCAGTACTTC. The full variable domain, its missing parts supplied by reference TRBV5-1 and TRBJ2-5, is KAGVTQTPRYLIKTRGQQVTLSCSPISGHRSVSWYQQTPGQGLQFLFEYFSETQRNKGNFPGRFSGRQFSNSRSEMNVSTLELGDSALYLCASSPGPYQETQYFGPGTRLLVL.

The chain combines TRBV6-5 with TRBJ2-7; D is unresolved. CDR1 is MNHEY and CDR2 is SVGAGI in the germline V gene. The CDR3 consists of 14 residues. The germline V and J ends were trimmed by 6 bases and 3 bases, with 15 bases remaining between them. DNA for the CDR3: TGTGCCAGCAGGTCGGAAGGGCACGGCTACGAGCAGTACTTC. It encodes CASRSEGHGYEQYF.

The chain combines TRBV2 with TRBJ2-7; 9 bases match TRBD2. The CDR3 runs 15 residues. V lost 6 bases and J lost 5; bases outside the gene matches: 11. Germline CDR1 is SNHLY and CDR2 is FYNNEI. In DNA, the CDR3 is TGTGCCAGCAGGGCCTCACTAGCGGGTATCGACGAGCAGTACTTC. It encodes CASRASLAGIDEQYF. Full variable domain (remainder filled in from reference TRBV2 and TRBJ2-7): EPEVTQTPSHQVTQMGQEVILRCVPISNHLYFYWYRQILGQKVEFLVSFYNNEISEKSEIFDDQFSVERPDGSNFTLKIRSTKLEDSAMYFCASRASLAGIDEQYFGPGTRLTVT.

The V gene is TRBV28, the J gene TRBJ1-1; D not resolved. V lost 3 bases, J lost 10 bases, and 12 bases lay in between. Germline CDR1 reads MDHEN; CDR2 reads SYDVKM. This CDR3 comprises 12 residues. This CDR3 reads CASSFKGYRAFF. CDR3 DNA sequence: TGTGCCAGCAGTTTTAAGGGATATCGAGCTTTCTTT.

This chain joins TRBV6-4 and TRBJ2-1; TRBD1 might be the D (7 bases). The length of the CDR3 is 15 residues. CDR1 is MRHNA and CDR2 is SNTAGT in the germline V gene. Deletions cut 3 bases from V and 1 base from J, with 10 bases between. CDR3 sequence reads: CASSEQGGSYNEQFF. The CDR3 DNA sequence: TGTGCCAGCAGTGAGCAGGGGGGTTCCTACAATGAGCAGTTCTTC.

The V and J genes are TRBV18 and TRBJ2-5; 7 bases agree with TRBD1. The CDR3 is 16 amino acids. The germline V gene encodes CDR1 KGHSH and CDR2 LQKENI. The V gene end was trimmed by 3 bases and the J gene end by 1 base; junction bases not matched to a gene: 8. CDR3 residues: CASSPLPGQVQETQYF. CDR3 nucleotide sequence: TGTGCCAGCTCACCCCTTCCCGGACAGGTCCAAGAGACCCAGTACTTC. The whole variable domain, remainder taken from reference TRBV18 and TRBJ2-5, is NAGVMQNPRHLVRRRGQEARLRCSPMKGHSHVYWYRQLPEEGLKFMVYLQKENIIDESGMPKERFSAEFPKEGPSILRIQQVVRGDSAAYFCASSPLPGQVQETQYFGPGTRLLVL.

V gene TRBV5-4 combines with J gene TRBJ2-5, with 7 bases identical to TRBD2. With V trimmed by 0 bases and J by 6 bases, 8 bases remained unmatched. Germline loops: CDR1 SGHNT, CDR2 YYREEE (reference sequence). The CDR3 sequence is 15 residues long. CDR3 coding DNA: TGTGCCAGCAGCTTGGCCCTAGCGGTGGAGCAGACCCAGTACTTC. As protein: CASSLALAVEQTQYF.

The genes are TRBV14 and TRBJ2-1, with TRBD2 identical over 14 bases. The V gene end was trimmed by 3 bases and the J gene end by 14 bases; junction bases not matched to a gene: 6. The CDR3 is 14 amino acids. The germline V gene encodes CDR1 SGHDN and CDR2 FVKESK. The CDR3 region is CASSQGLAGAMKFF. CDR3 sequence (DNA): TGTGCCAGCAGCCAGGGACTAGCGGGAGCAATGAAGTTCTTC. The whole variable domain, filled in from reference TRBV14 and TRBJ2-1, reads EAGVTQFPSHSVIEKGQTVTLRCDPISGHDNLYWYRRVMGKEIKFLLHFVKESKQDESGMPNNRFLAERTGGTYSTLKVQPAELEDSGVYFCASSQGLAGAMKFFGPGTRLTVL.

This rearrangement joins TRBV5-1 to TRBJ2-1, with D hard to call. This CDR3 has 13 residues. V lost 4 bases and J 9 bases, leaving 14 bases between the germline ends. The germline V gene has CDR1 SGHRS and CDR2 YFSETQ. CDR3 in amino acids: CASSTSPAFEQFF. The CDR3 nucleotides are TGCGCCAGCAGCACGTCGCCCGCGTTTGAGCAGTTCTTC. The whole variable domain, remainder taken from reference TRBV5-1 and TRBJ2-1, is KAGVTQTPRYLIKTRGQQVTLSCSPISGHRSVSWYQQTPGQGLQFLFEYFSETQRNKGNFPGRFSGRQFSNSRSEMNVSTLELGDSALYLCASSTSPAFEQFFGPGTRLTVL.

The chain recombines TRBV11-2 with TRBJ2-5; D unresolved. Trimming shortened V by 4 bases and J by 4 bases, and 16 bases separated the two germline ends. The length of the CDR3 is 15 residues. From germline, CDR1 is SGHAT and CDR2 FQNNGV. CDR3 residues: CASSSRFGSLETQYF. In DNA form, the CDR3 reads TGTGCCAGCAGCTCTCGTTTCGGCAGCCTAGAGACCCAGTACTTC.

The rearrangement links TRBV5-5 to TRBJ2-5; TRBD2 is a possible D gene (7 bases). Germline V gene data show CDR1 as SGHKS and CDR2 as YYEKEE (reference sequence). Trimming shortened V by 7 bases and J by 4 bases, and 14 bases separated the two germline ends. The CDR3 runs to 13 residues. CDR3: CASGQRGGETQYF. CDR3 sequence (DNA): TGTGCCAGCGGCCAAAGGGGGGGAGAGACCCAGTACTTC.

This chain connects TRBV28 to TRBJ2-5; D not resolved. Germline V CDR1 and CDR2: MDHEN, SYDVKM. V shed 5 bases and J shed 2 bases, with 12 bases lying between them. The CDR3 spans 14 residues. CDR3 nucleotide sequence: TGTGCCAGCAGTCCCTTACGGCTACAAGAGACCCAGTACTTC. It is translated as CASSPLRLQETQYF. Supplemented by reference TRBV28 and TRBJ2-5, the full variable domain reads DVKVTQSSRYLVKRTGEKVFLECVQDMDHENMFWYRQDPGLGLRLIYFSYDVKMKEKGDIPEGYSVSREKKERFSLILESASTNQTSMYLCASSPLRLQETQYFGPGTRLLVL.

This clone was observed a few times. The chain has TRBV7-9 and TRBJ2-2; the D is unclear. Germline V gene sequence: CDR1 SEHNR, CDR2 FQNEAQ (reference sequence). Trimming shortened V by 0 bases and J by 7 bases, and 0 bases separated the two germline ends. This CDR3 has 11 amino acids. The CDR3 sequence: CASSLAGELFF. For the CDR3, the DNA is TGTGCCAGCAGCTTAGCCGGGGAGCTGTTTTTT.

The CDR3 region is CASSPTPTSGVYNEQFF. Written as DNA, the CDR3 is TGTGCCAGCTCACCAACCCCTACTAGCGGAGTTTACAATGAGCAGTTCTTC. V and J are TRBV18 and TRBJ2-1, with TRBD2 matching over 8 bases. J gave up 4 bases and V 2 bases, and 10 bases lay outside the gene matches. The CDR3 runs 17 residues. CDR1 and CDR2 (germline): KGHSH, LQKENI.